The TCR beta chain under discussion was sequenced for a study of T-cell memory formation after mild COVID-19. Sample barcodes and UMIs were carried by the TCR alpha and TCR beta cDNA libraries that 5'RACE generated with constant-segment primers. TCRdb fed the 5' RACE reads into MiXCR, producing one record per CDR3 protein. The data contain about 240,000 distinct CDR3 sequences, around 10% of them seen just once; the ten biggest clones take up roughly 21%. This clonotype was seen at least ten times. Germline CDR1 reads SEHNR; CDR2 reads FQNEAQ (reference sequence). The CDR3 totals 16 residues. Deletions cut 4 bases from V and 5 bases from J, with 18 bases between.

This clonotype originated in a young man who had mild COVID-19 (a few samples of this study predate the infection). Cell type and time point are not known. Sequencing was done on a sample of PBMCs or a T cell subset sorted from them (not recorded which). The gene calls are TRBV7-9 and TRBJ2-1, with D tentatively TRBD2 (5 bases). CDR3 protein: CASSSPPSDGDNEQFF. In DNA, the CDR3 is TGTGCCAGCAGCTCCCCTCCCTCGGACGGGGACAATGAGCAGTTCTTC. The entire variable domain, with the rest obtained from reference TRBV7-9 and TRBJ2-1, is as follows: DTGVSQNPRHKITKRGQNVTFRCDPISEHNRLYWYRQTLGQGPEFLTYFQNEAQLEKSRLLSDRFSAERPKGSFSTLEIQRTEQGDSAMYLCASSSPPSDGDNEQFFGPGTRLTVL.